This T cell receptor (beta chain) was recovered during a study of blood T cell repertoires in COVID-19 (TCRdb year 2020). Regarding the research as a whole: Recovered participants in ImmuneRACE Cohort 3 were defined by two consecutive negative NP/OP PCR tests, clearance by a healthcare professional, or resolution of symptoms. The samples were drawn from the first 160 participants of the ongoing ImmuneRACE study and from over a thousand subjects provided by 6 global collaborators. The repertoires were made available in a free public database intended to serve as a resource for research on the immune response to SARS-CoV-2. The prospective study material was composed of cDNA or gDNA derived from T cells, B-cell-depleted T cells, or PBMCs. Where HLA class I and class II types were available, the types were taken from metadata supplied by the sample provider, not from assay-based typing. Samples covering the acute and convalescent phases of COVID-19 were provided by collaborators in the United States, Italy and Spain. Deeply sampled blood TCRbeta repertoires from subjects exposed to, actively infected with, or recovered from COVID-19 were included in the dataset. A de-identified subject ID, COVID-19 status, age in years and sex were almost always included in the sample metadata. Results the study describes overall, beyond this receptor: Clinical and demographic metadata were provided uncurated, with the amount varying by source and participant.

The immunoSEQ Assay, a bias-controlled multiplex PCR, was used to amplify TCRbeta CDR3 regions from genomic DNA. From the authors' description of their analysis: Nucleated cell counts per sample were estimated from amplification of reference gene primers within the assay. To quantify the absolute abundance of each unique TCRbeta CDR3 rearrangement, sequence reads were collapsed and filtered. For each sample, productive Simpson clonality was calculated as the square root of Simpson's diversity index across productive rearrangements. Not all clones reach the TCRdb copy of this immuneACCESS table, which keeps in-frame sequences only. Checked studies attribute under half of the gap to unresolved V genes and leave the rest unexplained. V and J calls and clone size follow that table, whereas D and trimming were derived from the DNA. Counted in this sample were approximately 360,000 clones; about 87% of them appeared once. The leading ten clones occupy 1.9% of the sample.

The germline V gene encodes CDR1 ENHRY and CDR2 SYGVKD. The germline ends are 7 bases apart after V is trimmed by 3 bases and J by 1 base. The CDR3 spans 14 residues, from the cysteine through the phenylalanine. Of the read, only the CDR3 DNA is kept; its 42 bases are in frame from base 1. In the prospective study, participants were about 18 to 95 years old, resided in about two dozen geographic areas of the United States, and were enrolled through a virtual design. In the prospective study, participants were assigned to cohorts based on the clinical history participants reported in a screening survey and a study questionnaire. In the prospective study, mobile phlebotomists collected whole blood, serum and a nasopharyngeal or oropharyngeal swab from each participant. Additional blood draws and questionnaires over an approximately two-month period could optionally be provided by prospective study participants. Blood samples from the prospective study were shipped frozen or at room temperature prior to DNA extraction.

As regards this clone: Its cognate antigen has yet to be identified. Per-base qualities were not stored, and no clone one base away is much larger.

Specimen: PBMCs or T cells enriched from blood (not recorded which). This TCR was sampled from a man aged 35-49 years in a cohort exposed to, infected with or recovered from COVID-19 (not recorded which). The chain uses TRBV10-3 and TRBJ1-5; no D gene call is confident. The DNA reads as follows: TGTGCCATCAGTGACAGGCTGAGCAATCAGCCCCAGCATTTT. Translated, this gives CAISDRLSNQPQHF.